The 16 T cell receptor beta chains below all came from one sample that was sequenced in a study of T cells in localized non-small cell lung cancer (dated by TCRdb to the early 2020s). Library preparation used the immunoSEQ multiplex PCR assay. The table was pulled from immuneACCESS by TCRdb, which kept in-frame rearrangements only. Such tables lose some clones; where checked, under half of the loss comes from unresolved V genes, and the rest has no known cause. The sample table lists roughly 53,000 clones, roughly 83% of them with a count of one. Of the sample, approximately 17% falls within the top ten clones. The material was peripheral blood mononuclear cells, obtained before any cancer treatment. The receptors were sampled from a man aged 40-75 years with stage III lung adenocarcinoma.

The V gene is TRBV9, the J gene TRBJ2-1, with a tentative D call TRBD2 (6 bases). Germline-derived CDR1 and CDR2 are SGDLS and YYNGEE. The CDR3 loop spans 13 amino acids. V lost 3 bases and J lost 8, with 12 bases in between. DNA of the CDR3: TGTGCCAGCAGCGGCGCGGAGGGGCATGAGCAGTTCTTC. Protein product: CASSGAEGHEQFF.

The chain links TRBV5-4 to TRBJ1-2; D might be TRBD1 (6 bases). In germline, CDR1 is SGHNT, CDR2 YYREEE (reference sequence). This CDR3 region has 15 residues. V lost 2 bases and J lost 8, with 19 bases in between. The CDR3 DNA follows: TGTGCCAGCAGCTTAGGGGGTACGGGGGGTGAAGGCTACACCTTC. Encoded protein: CASSLGGTGGEGYTF.

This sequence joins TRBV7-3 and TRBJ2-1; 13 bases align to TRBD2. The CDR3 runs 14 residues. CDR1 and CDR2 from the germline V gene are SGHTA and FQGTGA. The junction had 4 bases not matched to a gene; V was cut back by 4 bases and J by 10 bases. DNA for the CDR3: TGTGCCAGCAGCTCGCCGACTAGCGGGGGGGAGCAGTTCTTC. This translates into CASSSPTSGGEQFF.

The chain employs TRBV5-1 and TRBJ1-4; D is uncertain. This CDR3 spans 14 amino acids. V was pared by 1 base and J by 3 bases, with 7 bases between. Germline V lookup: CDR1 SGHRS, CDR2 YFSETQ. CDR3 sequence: CASSLQPSNEKLFF. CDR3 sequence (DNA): TGCGCCAGCAGCTTGCAACCCTCTAATGAAAAACTGTTTTTT.

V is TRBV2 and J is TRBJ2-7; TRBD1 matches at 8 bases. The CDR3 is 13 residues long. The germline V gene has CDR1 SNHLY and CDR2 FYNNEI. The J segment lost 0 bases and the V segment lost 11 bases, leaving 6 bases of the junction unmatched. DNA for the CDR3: TGTGCCGGAGGACAGGGCGCCTCCTACGAGCAGTACTTC. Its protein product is CAGGQGASYEQYF.

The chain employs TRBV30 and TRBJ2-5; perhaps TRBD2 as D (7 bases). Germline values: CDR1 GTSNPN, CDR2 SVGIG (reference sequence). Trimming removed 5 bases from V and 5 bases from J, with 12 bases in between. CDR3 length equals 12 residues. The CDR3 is CAWGGARETQYF. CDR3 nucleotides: TGTGCCTGGGGGGGGGCTCGGGAGACCCAGTACTTC.

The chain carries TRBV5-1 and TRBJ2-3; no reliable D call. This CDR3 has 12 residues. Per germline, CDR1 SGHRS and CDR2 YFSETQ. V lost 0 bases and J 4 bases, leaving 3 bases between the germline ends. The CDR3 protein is CASSLEADTQYF. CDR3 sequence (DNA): TGCGCCAGCAGCTTGGAAGCAGATACGCAGTATTTT.

The CDR3 DNA sequence: TGTGCCAGTAGTATAGGGGTAAACGGGGAGCTGTTTTTT. The encoded protein is CASSIGVNGELFF. The chain combines TRBV19 with TRBJ2-2; D uncertain. Per germline, CDR1 LNHDA and CDR2 SQIVND (reference sequence). The CDR3 is made up of 13 amino acids. The germline V and J ends were trimmed by 1 base and 7 bases, with 7 bases remaining between them.

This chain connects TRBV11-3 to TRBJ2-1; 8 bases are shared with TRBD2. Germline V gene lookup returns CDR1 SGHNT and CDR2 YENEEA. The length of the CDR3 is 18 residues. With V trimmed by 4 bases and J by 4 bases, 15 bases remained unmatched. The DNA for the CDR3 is TGTGCCAGCAGCTCTCTTTATGCGACTAGCGACAGATACAATGAGCAGTTCTTC. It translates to CASSSLYATSDRYNEQFF.

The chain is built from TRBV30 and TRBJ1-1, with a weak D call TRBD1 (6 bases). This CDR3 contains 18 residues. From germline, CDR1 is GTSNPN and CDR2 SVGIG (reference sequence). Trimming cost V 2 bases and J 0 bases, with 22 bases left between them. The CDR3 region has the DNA TGTGCCTGGAGTCCCCCTCTTGGGGGGCAAATCCTGAACACTGAAGCTTTCTTT. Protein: CAWSPPLGGQILNTEAFF. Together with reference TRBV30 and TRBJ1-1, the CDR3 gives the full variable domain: SQTIHQWPATLVQPVGSPLSLECTVEGTSNPNLYWYRQAAGRGLQLLFYSVGIGQISSEVPQNLSASRPQDRQFILSSKKLLLSDSGFYLCAWSPPLGGQILNTEAFFGQGTRLTVV.

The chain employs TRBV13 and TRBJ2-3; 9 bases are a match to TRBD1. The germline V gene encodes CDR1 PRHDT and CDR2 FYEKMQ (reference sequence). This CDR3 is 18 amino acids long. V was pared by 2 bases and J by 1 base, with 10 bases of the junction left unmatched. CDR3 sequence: CASSLPGETGGGTDTQYF. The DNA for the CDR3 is TGTGCCAGCAGCTTACCCGGGGAAACAGGGGGCGGCACAGATACGCAGTATTTT.

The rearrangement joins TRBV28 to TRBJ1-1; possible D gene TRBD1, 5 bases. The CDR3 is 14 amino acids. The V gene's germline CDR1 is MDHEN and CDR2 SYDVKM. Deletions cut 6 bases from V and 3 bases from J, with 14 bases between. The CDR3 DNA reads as TGTGCCAGCAGGAGGGAGAGGGGTTACACTGAAGCTTTCTTT. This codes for CASRRERGYTEAFF.

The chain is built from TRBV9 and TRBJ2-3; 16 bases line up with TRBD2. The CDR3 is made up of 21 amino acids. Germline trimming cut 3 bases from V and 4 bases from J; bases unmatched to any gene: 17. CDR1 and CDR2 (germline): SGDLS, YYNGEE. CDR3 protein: CASSAEGTSGGAMVRADTQYF. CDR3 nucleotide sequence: TGTGCCAGCAGCGCGGAAGGGACTAGCGGGGGGGCCATGGTCAGGGCAGATACGCAGTATTTT. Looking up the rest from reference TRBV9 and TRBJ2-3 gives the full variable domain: DSGVTQTPKHLITATGQRVTLRCSPRSGDLSVYWYQQSLDQGLQFLIQYYNGEERAKGNILERFSAQQFPDLHSELNLSSLELGDSALYFCASSAEGTSGGAMVRADTQYFGPGTRLTVL.

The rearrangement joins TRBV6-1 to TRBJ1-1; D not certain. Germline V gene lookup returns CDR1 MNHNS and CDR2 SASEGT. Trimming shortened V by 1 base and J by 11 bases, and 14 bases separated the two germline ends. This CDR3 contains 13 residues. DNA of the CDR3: TGTGCCAGCAGTGAAGAACCTAGGGTGAGGGCTTTCTTT. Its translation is CASSEEPRVRAFF.

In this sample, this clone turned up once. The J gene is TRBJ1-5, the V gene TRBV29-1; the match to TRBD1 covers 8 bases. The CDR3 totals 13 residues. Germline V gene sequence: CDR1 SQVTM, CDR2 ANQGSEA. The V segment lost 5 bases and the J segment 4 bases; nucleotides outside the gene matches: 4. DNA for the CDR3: TGCAGCGTTTCGGACAGGGTAAATCAGCCCCAGCATTTT. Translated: CSVSDRVNQPQHF.

In DNA form, the CDR3 reads TGTGCCAGCAGCCCCGGGGGCGGAGCCTACGAGCAGTACTTC. Amino acid sequence: CASSPGGGAYEQYF. This chain joins TRBV11-2 and TRBJ2-7; TRBD1 or TRBD2 may be the D gene (6 bases each). This CDR3 contains 14 residues. CDR1 is SGHAT and CDR2 is FQNNGV in the germline V gene. V shed 5 bases and J shed 2 bases, with 13 bases lying between them.